These 18 T cell receptor beta chains originate from one sample sequenced in a study. Cells sorted as Tregs were CD4+, CD25+ and CD127-/low. TCRdb re-called the 5' RACE reads with MiXCR, one entry per CDR3 protein. The table records 50,000 to 65,000 distinct CDR3 sequences, under 25% of them present only once. The specimen was tumor-infiltrating Tregs sorted from the breast tumor. Receptor source: a female donor with breast cancer.

This clonotype was detected ten times or more. The chain joins TRBV5-1 to TRBJ1-1; D remains unclear. The CDR3 is made up of 13 amino acids. The ends were cut back, 4 bases at V and 4 bases at J, with 11 bases in the middle. Looked up from germline, CDR1 is SGHRS and CDR2 is YFSETQ. The CDR3 here is CASSLDKFTEAFF. In nucleotides, the CDR3 is TGCGCCAGCAGCCTAGACAAATTCACTGAAGCTTTCTTT.

A word on this clonotype: A much larger clone lies one base from this, so it may be a read error. The chain couples TRBV7-9 to TRBJ1-1; a possible D gene is TRBD1 (5 bases). Trimming shortened V by 4 bases and J by 4 bases, and 13 bases separated the two germline ends. The CDR3 is 14 residues long. Germline V gene sequence: CDR1 SEHNR, CDR2 FQNEAQ (reference sequence). For the CDR3, the DNA is TGTGCCAGCAGCTCCAGACAGTCTGGCACTGAAGCTTTCTTT. Translating gives CASSSRQSGTEAFF.

This clonotype was observed a few times. The rearrangement uses TRBV28 and TRBJ1-2; unclear D gene. V was shortened by 6 bases and J by 3 bases, with 11 bases between the two germline ends. This CDR3 has 13 amino acids. CDR1 is MDHEN, CDR2 SYDVKM, per germline. The CDR3 protein is CASRLGIDYGYTF. The CDR3 nucleotides read TGTGCCAGCAGGTTAGGGATCGACTATGGCTACACCTTC.

Of note for this clonotype: The germline gene is not matched at one end of the junction; a read error may be the cause. The gene calls are TRBV7-9 and TRBJ1-3, with D possibly being TRBD1 (5 bases). The CDR3 is 15 amino acids. Germline V gene sequence: CDR1 SEHNR, CDR2 FQNEAQ (reference sequence). Here the CDR3 DNA reads TGTGCCAGCAGCTTAGAGGGGTTTACTGGAAACACCTTATATTTT. This sequence encodes CASSLEGFTGNTLYF.

Of note for this clonotype: Since a much larger clone is just one base distant, this may be a read error. The genes are TRBV9 and TRBJ2-7, with D tentatively TRBD1 (5 bases). Germline CDR1 reads SGDLS; CDR2 reads YYNGEE. There are 14 residues in the CDR3. CDR3 region: CPSSVEPAQGGQYF. The CDR3 nucleotides are TGTCCCAGCAGCGTAGAACCCGCGCAGGGCGGACAGTACTTC.

This clonotype was seen a handful of times. The genes are TRBV15 and TRBJ2-7; no clear D gene. With 0 bases removed from V and 10 bases from J, the gap between germline ends came to 13 bases. The CDR3 length is 13 residues. Germline values: CDR1 LNHNV, CDR2 YYDKDF (reference sequence). The CDR3 nucleotides are TGTGCCACCAGCAGAGATCCTACTTCTCCCCAGTACTTC. Its translation is CATSRDPTSPQYF.

The chain joins TRBV20-1 to TRBJ1-5; D call uncertain. CDR3 length: 14 amino acids. Between the trimmed V and J ends, which lost 3 bases and 0 bases, there was a span of 9 bases. CDR1 is DFQATT, CDR2 SNEGSKA, per germline (reference sequence). The CDR3 region is CSAREDISNQPQHF. As DNA, the CDR3 is TGCAGTGCTAGGGAGGATATTAGCAATCAGCCCCAGCATTTT.

This clonotype was seen ten or more times. The gene calls are TRBV7-9 and TRBJ2-3; D not resolved. CDR1 SEHNR and CDR2 FQNEAQ come from the germline V gene (reference sequence). V gave up 5 bases and J gave up 6 bases, with 9 bases separating them. The CDR3 spans 12 residues. The CDR3 sequence: CASSTIVDTQYF. CDR3 bases: TGTGCCAGCAGCACTATCGTGGATACGCAGTATTTT.

At least ten counts were recorded for this clonotype. The chain joins TRBV28 to TRBJ2-5, with D possibly TRBD1 on 5 matching bases. V was shortened by 3 bases and J by 4 bases, with 12 bases between the two germline ends. Per germline, CDR1 MDHEN and CDR2 SYDVKM. The CDR3 has 14 residues. The CDR3 nucleotides are TGTGCCAGCAGTTTTTTCGGGCAGGGAGAGACCCAGTACTTC. Translated, it gives CASSFFGQGETQYF. Filled out from reference TRBV28 and TRBJ2-5, the complete variable domain reads DVKVTQSSRYLVKRTGEKVFLECVQDMDHENMFWYRQDPGLGLRLIYFSYDVKMKEKGDIPEGYSVSREKKERFSLILESASTNQTSMYLCASSFFGQGETQYFGPGTRLLVL.

V usage is TRBV5-1 and J usage is TRBJ1-1, with D perhaps matching TRBD1 (5 bases). The CDR3 spans 13 residues. With 3 bases removed from V and 4 bases from J, the gap between germline ends came to 10 bases. Germline lookup yields CDR1 SGHRS and CDR2 YFSETQ. CDR3 residues: CASSWGVSTEAFF. The CDR3 nucleotides are TGCGCCAGCAGCTGGGGGGTCAGCACTGAAGCTTTCTTT. Using reference TRBV5-1 and TRBJ1-1 for the parts outside the CDR3, the full variable domain is KAGVTQTPRYLIKTRGQQVTLSCSPISGHRSVSWYQQTPGQGLQFLFEYFSETQRNKGNFPGRFSGRQFSNSRSEMNVSTLELGDSALYLCASSWGVSTEAFFGQGTRLTVV.

A note on this clonotype: A read error is possible here, since a much larger clone lies one base away. The rearrangement uses TRBV6-5 and TRBJ1-1; D is undetermined. There are 14 residues in the CDR3. Looked up from germline, CDR1 is MNHEY and CDR2 is SVGAGI. V was clipped by 6 bases and J by 4 bases, with 15 bases between them. The CDR3 DNA follows: TGTGCCAGCAGACCCGGTACAGTGAGCACTGAAGCTTTCTTT. As protein: CASRPGTVSTEAFF.

This clonotype occurred a few times. V gene TRBV20-1 combines with J gene TRBJ2-1, with D uncertain. The CDR3 is 12 residues long. Germline assignment: CDR1 DFQATT and CDR2 SNEGSKA (reference sequence). The V end lost 5 bases, the J end lost 12 bases, and 17 bases lay between the germline ends. The CDR3 is CSAPHQVDGQFF. CDR3 DNA sequence: TGCAGTGCTCCACACCAGGTTGATGGGCAGTTCTTC.

The chain employs TRBV5-1 and TRBJ2-3; the match to TRBD2 covers 7 bases. The CDR3 sequence is 15 residues long. Germline CDR1 is SGHRS and CDR2 is YFSETQ. The trim removed 0 bases at V and 5 bases at J, leaving 6 bases unmatched. CDR3 loop: CASSLAGGKEDTQYF. The CDR3 DNA reads TGCGCCAGCAGCTTGGCCGGGGGGAAGGAAGATACGCAGTATTTT. Variable domain in full (rest from reference TRBV5-1 and TRBJ2-3): KAGVTQTPRYLIKTRGQQVTLSCSPISGHRSVSWYQQTPGQGLQFLFEYFSETQRNKGNFPGRFSGRQFSNSRSEMNVSTLELGDSALYLCASSLAGGKEDTQYFGPGTRLTVL.

The chain is built from TRBV7-9 and TRBJ1-5, with TRBD1 as a possible D gene (5 bases). Trimming removed 1 base at V and 1 base at J, with 8 bases between. This CDR3 has 15 residues. Germline V CDR1 and CDR2: SEHNR, FQNEAQ (reference sequence). This chain's CDR3 is CASSLGGLSNQPQHF. For the CDR3, the DNA is TGTGCCAGCAGCTTAGGGGGCTTGAGCAATCAGCCCCAGCATTTT.

This clonotype was found many times. This chain joins TRBV6-5 and TRBJ1-2; the D gene is possibly TRBD1 (5 bases). V gave up 5 bases and J gave up 3 bases, with 7 bases separating them. CDR1 MNHEY and CDR2 SVGAGI come from the germline V gene. The CDR3 totals 12 residues. CDR3 DNA sequence: TGTGCCAGCAGTGCACAGGACTATGGCTACACCTTC. Translated: CASSAQDYGYTF.

This clonotype was found many times. The rearrangement joins TRBV7-9 to TRBJ1-6; TRBD1 matches 7 bases. V lost 4 bases to trimming and J lost 5 bases; unmatched junction nucleotides: 5. This CDR3 has 15 residues. From germline, CDR1 is SEHNR and CDR2 FQNEAQ (reference sequence). CDR3 amino acids: CASSSWTGDNSPLHF. The DNA of the CDR3 is TGTGCCAGCAGCTCCTGGACAGGAGATAATTCACCCCTCCACTTT.

This sequence joins TRBV15 and TRBJ2-7, with 9 bases matching TRBD2. Germline V gene sequence: CDR1 LNHNV, CDR2 YYDKDF (reference sequence). The CDR3 is 15 residues long. V lost 2 bases and J lost 5; bases outside the gene matches: 7. The CDR3 sequence: CATSRNLAGRNEQYF. In DNA form, the CDR3 reads TGTGCCACCAGCAGAAACCTAGCGGGACGAAACGAGCAGTACTTC.

The chain joins TRBV5-1 to TRBJ1-2; TRBD1 agrees at 8 bases. The J segment lost 6 bases and the V segment lost 1 base, leaving 11 bases of the junction unmatched. Germline CDR1 reads SGHRS; CDR2 reads YFSETQ. The CDR3 contains 16 residues. The CDR3 DNA follows: TGCGCCAGCAGCTTGCTTCCTAAACCAGGGGGCGATGGCTACACCTTC. This codes for CASSLLPKPGGDGYTF.